These 20 T cell receptor beta chains came from one sample sequenced in a study of shared clonotypes between healthy human individuals (TCRdb year 2020). The library was prepared using the immunoSEQ multiplex PCR assay. The clones in this table, taken by TCRdb from immuneACCESS, are in-frame only. Not every clone is retained; where verified, under half of the shortfall comes from an unresolved V gene, and the cause of the rest is unknown. This sample has some 600,000 clones in its table, and roughly 96% of those were observed once. Roughly 0.1% of the sample belongs to the ten largest clones. CD8 naive samples were CD45RO-negative cells positively selected for CCR7, giving a CD45RA+CCR7+ population that excluded TemRA cells. Source material: naive CD8+ T cells sorted from blood. The cell subset or site label here, explained by the study, means: CD45RA+CCR7+. The receptors here all came from a woman aged 25 to 45 in good health.

This clone was seen a single time. V is TRBV19 and J is TRBJ1-5; the D gene is possibly TRBD1 (5 bases). V shed 7 bases and J shed 2 bases, with 15 bases lying between them. The CDR3 spans 15 residues. Germline assignment: CDR1 LNHDA and CDR2 SQIVND (reference sequence). The DNA of the CDR3 is TGTGCCAGTACCAGCTCTGGGGGTGGCAATCAGCCCCAGCATTTT. Translated: CASTSSGGGNQPQHF.

The genes are TRBV19 and TRBJ1-1, with TRBD1 matching 7 bases. Germline trimming cut 9 bases from V and 3 bases from J; bases unmatched to any gene: 4. The germline gives CDR1 LNHDA, CDR2 SQIVND (reference sequence). This CDR3 spans 12 amino acids. CDR3 sequence: CASRGAYTEAFF. Here the CDR3 DNA reads TGTGCCAGCAGGGGGGCTTACACTGAAGCTTTCTTT.

V is TRBV27 and J is TRBJ2-7; D ambiguous. CDR1 is MNHEY, CDR2 SMNVEV, per germline (reference sequence). The V gene lost 0 bases and the J gene lost 5 bases, with 5 bases spanning the gap. CDR3 length: 12 amino acids. The CDR3 DNA reads TGTGCCAGCAGTTTATCGGGTAACGAGCAGTACTTC. This translates into CASSLSGNEQYF.

V gene TRBV6-5 combines with J gene TRBJ2-4; D may be TRBD2 (7 bases). This CDR3 spans 14 amino acids. V lost 2 bases and J lost 8, with 13 bases in between. Germline V gene lookup returns CDR1 MNHEY and CDR2 SVGAGI. DNA of the CDR3: TGTGCCAGCAGTTACATGGGGGGGCGAGACATTCAGTACTTC. It yields the protein CASSYMGGRDIQYF.

In DNA, the CDR3 is TGTGCCAGCAGCCAAGATGCAGGGTGGATGAACACTGAAGCTTTCTTT. This gives the protein CASSQDAGWMNTEAFF. The chain uses TRBV14 and TRBJ1-1; D is perhaps TRBD1 (5 bases). From germline, CDR1 is SGHDN and CDR2 FVKESK. V was trimmed by 0 bases and J by 0 bases, leaving 11 bases between them. The CDR3 has 16 residues.

The rearrangement uses TRBV27 and TRBJ2-2; D gene ambiguous. Per the germline V gene, CDR1 is MNHEY and CDR2 is SMNVEV (reference sequence). This CDR3 comprises 12 residues. Trimming left V 6 bases short and J 0 bases short, with 2 bases between. The CDR3 sequence is CASRTNTGELFF. For the CDR3, the DNA is TGTGCCAGCAGAACGAACACCGGGGAGCTGTTTTTT.

The chain uses TRBV7-9 and TRBJ1-4; D remains ambiguous. Looked up from germline, CDR1 is SEHNR and CDR2 is FQNEAQ (reference sequence). The CDR3 spans 16 residues. The V and J ends lost 0 bases and 3 bases respectively, with 11 bases between them. This chain's CDR3 is CASSLAQNRPNEKLFF. The DNA for the CDR3 is TGTGCCAGCAGCTTAGCACAGAACCGCCCTAATGAAAAACTGTTTTTT.

The chain couples TRBV28 to TRBJ2-7; tentative D call: TRBD2 (6 bases). The germline V gene encodes CDR1 MDHEN and CDR2 SYDVKM. V was trimmed by 6 bases and J by 8 bases, leaving 17 bases between them. The CDR3 runs 13 residues. The CDR3 region has the DNA TGTGCCAGCAGGGGTAGCGGAGAGATTAAGCAGTACTTC. Translating gives CASRGSGEIKQYF.

As for this clone: The same CDR3 can be traced to other DNA sequences in this sample. The rearrangement joins TRBV28 to TRBJ2-7; either TRBD1 or TRBD2 may fit D (5 bases each). CDR1 and CDR2 (germline): MDHEN, SYDVKM. The length of the CDR3 is 13 residues. The V and J ends lost 3 bases and 1 base respectively, with 7 bases between them. CDR3: CASSLGPSYEQYF. The CDR3 coding sequence is TGTGCCAGCAGTTTGGGACCGTCCTACGAGCAGTACTTC.

The chain is built from TRBV5-6 and TRBJ2-2, with D perhaps matching TRBD1 (8 bases). Germline CDR1 SGHDT, CDR2 YYEEEE. The CDR3 extends over 15 amino acids. V lost 7 bases and J lost 6, with 19 bases in between. The DNA of the CDR3 is TGTGCCAGCTTACAAGACAGGGGAGGGGCCGGGGAGCTGTTTTTT. Protein sequence: CASLQDRGGAGELFF.

The gene calls are TRBV25-1 and TRBJ2-5; the match to TRBD2 covers 8 bases. The CDR3 is 18 residues long. The V gene's germline CDR1 is MGHDK and CDR2 SYGVNS. V shed 0 bases and J 2 bases; nucleotides not matched to a gene: 11. In DNA form, the CDR3 reads TGTGCCAGCAGTGAATACATTGGGGCGGGAGGAAAGCAAGAGACCCAGTACTTC. Its protein is CASSEYIGAGGKQETQYF.

V usage is TRBV30 and J usage is TRBJ2-7; TRBD1 is a possible D gene (6 bases). V was cut by 2 bases and J by 6 bases, with 14 bases left in between. Germline V gene sequence: CDR1 GTSNPN, CDR2 SVGIG (reference sequence). This CDR3 is 13 amino acids long. As DNA, the CDR3 is TGTGCCTGGAGTACGGGGTCAGGGGCCGAGCAGTACTTC. Translating it yields CAWSTGSGAEQYF.

The chain carries TRBV5-4 and TRBJ1-6, with 7 bases aligning to TRBD1. V was clipped by 4 bases and J by 9 bases; unmatched bases: 10. CDR3 length equals 15 residues. Germline values: CDR1 SGHNT, CDR2 YYREEE (reference sequence). CDR3 protein: CASSANDRESSPLHF. The CDR3 nucleotides read TGTGCCAGCAGCGCGAACGACAGGGAAAGTTCACCCCTCCACTTT.

This chain uses TRBV30 with TRBJ1-2; the D is unclear. Germline CDR1 is GTSNPN and CDR2 is SVGIG (reference sequence). V was shortened by 5 bases and J by 4 bases, with 26 bases between the two germline ends. The CDR3 extends over 17 amino acids. The CDR3 sequence: CAWGSWRYRRKTYGYTF. The CDR3, as DNA: TGTGCCTGGGGTAGTTGGCGTTATAGAAGAAAGACCTATGGCTACACCTTC.

The gene calls are TRBV7-8 and TRBJ2-1, with 9 bases matching TRBD2. In germline, CDR1 is SGHVS, CDR2 FQNEAQ. Germline trimming cut 5 bases from V and 6 bases from J; bases unmatched to any gene: 17. The CDR3 runs to 18 residues. The CDR3 DNA reads TGTGCCAGCAGCCCAGAGCTGGCTAGCGGGGAGAGGGCCAATGAGCAGTTCTTC. It translates to CASSPELASGERANEQFF.

Concerning this clone itself: This CDR3 is also generated by other DNA sequences in the sample. This chain joins TRBV6-5 and TRBJ2-2; 8 positions match TRBD1. V shed 0 bases, J shed 4 bases, and the junction held 4 bases outside the gene matches. Looked up from germline, CDR1 is MNHEY and CDR2 is SVGAGI. CDR3 length: 16 amino acids. The CDR3 sequence: CASSYSTGEVTGELFF. Written as DNA, the CDR3 is TGTGCCAGCAGTTACTCGACAGGGGAGGTCACCGGGGAGCTGTTTTTT.

The gene calls are TRBV11-2 and TRBJ2-3; a possible D gene is TRBD2 (7 bases). Germline lookup yields CDR1 SGHAT and CDR2 FQNNGV. CDR3 length: 16 residues. V was clipped by 0 bases and J by 6 bases, with 16 bases between them. The CDR3 loop reads CASSLEGEGVMDTQYF. The CDR3 DNA is TGTGCCAGCAGCTTAGAAGGGGAGGGGGTTATGGATACGCAGTATTTT. Using reference TRBV11-2 and TRBJ2-3 for the parts outside the CDR3, the full variable domain is EAGVAQSPRYKIIEKRQSVAFWCNPISGHATLYWYQQILGQGPKLLIQFQNNGVVDDSQLPKDRFSAERLKGVDSTLKIQPAKLEDSAVYLCASSLEGEGVMDTQYFGPGTRLTVL.

The sample holds a few counts of this clone. The chain has TRBV28 and TRBJ1-1, with D maybe TRBD1 (5 bases). The CDR3 sequence is 13 residues long. Looked up from germline, CDR1 is MDHEN and CDR2 is SYDVKM. V gave up 3 bases and J gave up 4 bases, with 9 bases separating them. CDR3 DNA: TGTGCCAGCAGTTTCTTCGGGGGCACTGAAGCTTTCTTT. Translating it yields CASSFFGGTEAFF. Full variable domain (remainder filled in from reference TRBV28 and TRBJ1-1): DVKVTQSSRYLVKRTGEKVFLECVQDMDHENMFWYRQDPGLGLRLIYFSYDVKMKEKGDIPEGYSVSREKKERFSLILESASTNQTSMYLCASSFFGGTEAFFGQGTRLTVV.

The chain combines TRBV5-8 with TRBJ2-5, with 11 bases fitting TRBD2. This CDR3 has 16 residues. Germline V lookup: CDR1 SGHTS, CDR2 YDEGEE. V lost 1 base, J lost 1 base, and 3 bases stayed unmatched. The CDR3 here is CASSLLTSGTQETQYF. For the CDR3, the DNA is TGTGCCAGCAGCTTGTTGACTAGCGGGACCCAAGAGACCCAGTACTTC.

This clone was observed a single time. V usage is TRBV25-1 and J usage is TRBJ1-2; D may be TRBD1 (5 bases). Germline V lookup: CDR1 MGHDK, CDR2 SYGVNS. This CDR3 is built from 13 residues. Trimming took 6 bases from V and 3 from J, leaving 11 bases between them. The CDR3 coding sequence is TGTGCCAGCAGGGCAGGGATGGACTATGGCTACACCTTC. The encoded protein is CASRAGMDYGYTF.